These 18 T cell receptor beta chains came from one sample sequenced in a study of PD-L1 blockade in urothelial cancer. Method: immunoSEQ multiplex PCR; TCRdb's copy keeps in-frame clones and lacks some. The table shows tens of thousands of clones, with 80% to 90% occurring only once. Stated time point: pretreatment peripheral blood. The sample was PBMCs, taken around atezolizumab (anti-PD-L1) treatment. The receptors stem from a man in his 60s with urothelial cancer.

This clone appeared once. The V call is TRBV28, the J call TRBJ1-1, with D hard to call. The germline gives CDR1 MDHEN, CDR2 SYDVKM. This CDR3 spans 13 amino acids. The V gene lost 6 bases and the J gene lost 1 base, with 9 bases spanning the gap. This chain's CDR3 is CASRGGGNTEAFF. The CDR3 nucleotides read TGTGCCAGCAGGGGAGGAGGGAACACTGAAGCTTTCTTT. The full variable domain, in which reference TRBV28 and TRBJ1-1 provide the parts outside the CDR3, is DVKVTQSSRYLVKRTGEKVFLECVQDMDHENMFWYRQDPGLGLRLIYFSYDVKMKEKGDIPEGYSVSREKKERFSLILESASTNQTSMYLCASRGGGNTEAFFGQGTRLTVV.

The chain carries TRBV5-4 and TRBJ1-1, with TRBD1 as a possible D gene (5 bases). V lost 3 bases to trimming and J lost 1 base, with 19 bases between them. Germline loops: CDR1 SGHNT, CDR2 YYREEE (reference sequence). The CDR3 is 17 residues long. CDR3 residues: CASSSPLSGGRNTEAFF. The CDR3 DNA is TGTGCCAGCAGCTCGCCCCTCTCCGGGGGAAGGAACACTGAAGCTTTCTTT. Looking up the rest from reference TRBV5-4 and TRBJ1-1 gives the full variable domain: ETGVTQSPTHLIKTRGQQVTLRCSSQSGHNTVSWYQQALGQGPQFIFQYYREEENGRGNFPPRFSGLQFPNYSSELNVNALELDDSALYLCASSSPLSGGRNTEAFFGQGTRLTVV.

The chain uses TRBV6-5 and TRBJ2-5, with 10 bases identical to TRBD1. Losses at the gene ends were 2 bases for V and 2 bases for J; bases not matched to a gene: 2. CDR3 size: 15 residues. Germline V gene data show CDR1 as MNHEY and CDR2 as SVGAGI. This CDR3 is CASSYGQGEQETQYF. As DNA, the CDR3 is TGTGCCAGCAGTTACGGACAGGGGGAACAAGAGACCCAGTACTTC.

V and J are TRBV30 and TRBJ1-6; 8 nucleotides match TRBD1. J lost 8 bases, V lost 3 bases, and 9 bases had no gene match. CDR3 length: 15 residues. Germline V gives CDR1 GTSNPN, CDR2 SVGIG (reference sequence). In DNA form, the CDR3 reads TGTGCCTGGAGCCCGGGGCAGGGGGCTGATTCACCCCTCCACTTT. Translating gives CAWSPGQGADSPLHF.

The rearrangement uses TRBV11-2 and TRBJ2-7; 9 nucleotides match TRBD1. The CDR3 consists of 16 residues. Germline lookup yields CDR1 SGHAT and CDR2 FQNNGV. The V segment lost 0 bases and the J segment 8 bases; nucleotides outside the gene matches: 11. The CDR3 here is CASSLDLWTGDAKQYF. DNA of the CDR3: TGTGCCAGCAGCTTAGATCTCTGGACAGGGGACGCTAAGCAGTACTTC.

This clone was counted a few times. The chain joins TRBV5-1 to TRBJ2-7; 8 bases fit TRBD1. This CDR3 has 15 residues. Germline lookup yields CDR1 SGHRS and CDR2 YFSETQ. V shed 4 bases, J shed 2 bases, and the junction held 8 bases outside the gene matches. In DNA form, the CDR3 reads TGCGCCAGCAGCCAAACAGGACAGGGACCCTACGAGCAGTACTTC. This sequence encodes CASSQTGQGPYEQYF.

This chain uses TRBV5-1 with TRBJ2-7; TRBD2 agrees at 7 bases. V was pared by 4 bases and J by 0 bases, with 1 base of the junction left unmatched. CDR3 length equals 13 residues. CDR1 is SGHRS, CDR2 YFSETQ, per germline. DNA of the CDR3: TGCGCCAGCAGCGGCGGGGGCTCCTACGAGCAGTACTTC. It yields the protein CASSGGGSYEQYF.

The chain recombines TRBV7-9 with TRBJ2-5, with a possible D match to TRBD1 (6 bases). V was cut by 1 base and J by 2 bases, with 11 bases left in between. This CDR3 has 15 residues. CDR1 is SEHNR and CDR2 is FQNEAQ in the germline V gene (reference sequence). Here the CDR3 DNA reads TGTGCCAGCAGCTTAGGGCAGGGGACACAAGAGACCCAGTACTTC. The encoded protein is CASSLGQGTQETQYF.

This sequence joins TRBV14 and TRBJ1-1; no definite D call. The CDR3 totals 12 residues. Per germline, CDR1 SGHDN and CDR2 FVKESK. Trimming took off 3 bases at V and 0 bases at J, with 2 bases between the two ends. CDR3 region: CASSHVNTEAFF. In nucleotides, the CDR3 is TGTGCCAGCAGCCACGTGAACACTGAAGCTTTCTTT.

V and J are TRBV28 and TRBJ1-5; 7 bases map to TRBD1. Germline CDR1 is MDHEN and CDR2 is SYDVKM. This CDR3 is 13 amino acids long. J gave up 4 bases and V 5 bases, and 2 bases lay outside the gene matches. In DNA, the CDR3 is TGTGCCAGCAGTCGGGACAGAAATCAGCCCCAGCATTTT. Amino acids: CASSRDRNQPQHF. The whole variable domain, remainder taken from reference TRBV28 and TRBJ1-5, is DVKVTQSSRYLVKRTGEKVFLECVQDMDHENMFWYRQDPGLGLRLIYFSYDVKMKEKGDIPEGYSVSREKKERFSLILESASTNQTSMYLCASSRDRNQPQHFGDGTRLSIL.

This clone has more than one count but fewer than ten. The rearrangement links TRBV5-4 to TRBJ2-1; 7 bases fit TRBD1. In germline, CDR1 is SGHNT, CDR2 YYREEE (reference sequence). There are 13 residues in the CDR3. The ends lost 3 bases at V and 4 bases at J; junction bases unmatched: 1. The CDR3 DNA reads TGTGCCAGCAGCTGGACAGGATACAATGAGCAGTTCTTC. Residues: CASSWTGYNEQFF.

In this sample, this clone turned up a few times. The chain links TRBV19 to TRBJ2-7, with TRBD2 identical over 10 bases. V shed 3 bases and J 4 bases; nucleotides not matched to a gene: 6. The CDR3 sequence is 15 residues long. Germline lookup yields CDR1 LNHDA and CDR2 SQIVND (reference sequence). The CDR3 sequence is CASSIGVAGGYEQYF. For the CDR3, the DNA is TGTGCCAGTAGTATCGGGGTAGCGGGGGGATACGAGCAGTACTTC.

This clone was picked up one time. The chain has TRBV19 and TRBJ2-3; TRBD2 aligns across 8 bases. Germline V lookup: CDR1 LNHDA, CDR2 SQIVND (reference sequence). The CDR3 loop spans 14 amino acids. Losses at the gene ends were 7 bases for V and 1 base for J; bases not matched to a gene: 4. CDR3 bases: TGTGCCAGTACGAGGACTAGCCGCACAGATACGCAGTATTTT. Translated, it gives CASTRTSRTDTQYF.

The V gene is TRBV4-2, the J gene TRBJ2-3, with 15 bases lining up with TRBD2. The CDR3 runs 18 residues. V shed 1 base, J shed 2 bases, and the junction held 4 bases outside the gene matches. CDR1 LGHNA and CDR2 YNFKEQ come from the germline V gene. DNA of the CDR3: TGTGCCAGCAGCCAAGCCTGGACTAGCGGGGGGGCCACAGATACGCAGTATTTT. Encoded protein: CASSQAWTSGGATDTQYF.

The genes are TRBV25-1 and TRBJ2-1, with a tentative D call TRBD2 (5 bases). The CDR3 consists of 13 residues. V was shortened by 3 bases and J by 3 bases, with 6 bases between the two germline ends. CDR1 MGHDK and CDR2 SYGVNS come from the germline V gene. The CDR3 region is CASSDGGYNEQFF. In DNA form, the CDR3 reads TGTGCCAGCAGTGATGGAGGCTACAATGAGCAGTTCTTC.

V is TRBV18 and J is TRBJ2-7, with 12 nucleotides matching TRBD1. The trim removed 4 bases at V and 6 bases at J, leaving 4 bases unmatched. The length of the CDR3 is 14 residues. CDR1 and CDR2 (germline): KGHSH, LQKENI. The CDR3 DNA follows: TGTGCCAGCTCACTCGGGACAGGGGGCCCCGAGCAGTACTTC. Translated, it gives CASSLGTGGPEQYF.

This clone has a single count. V and J are TRBV5-8 and TRBJ2-2, with a possible D match to TRBD1 (6 bases). Germline CDR1 is SGHTS and CDR2 is YDEGEE. V was shortened by 1 base and J by 3 bases, with 16 bases between the two germline ends. The CDR3 has 17 amino acids. The CDR3 DNA is TGTGCCAGCAGCTTGATACCAGGGGTGGGGTACACCGGGGAGCTGTTTTTT. Translating gives CASSLIPGVGYTGELFF.

The rearrangement links TRBV18 to TRBJ2-1; 7 bases align to TRBD1. Unmatched junction bases numbered 10, after V lost 6 bases and J lost 5 bases. The CDR3 length is 15 residues. Germline CDR1 reads KGHSH; CDR2 reads LQKENI. CDR3 loop: CASSLNRDRDNEQFF. CDR3 DNA: TGTGCCAGCTCGCTAAACCGGGACAGAGACAATGAGCAGTTCTTC. Full variable domain (rest looked up from reference TRBV18 and TRBJ2-1): NAGVMQNPRHLVRRRGQEARLRCSPMKGHSHVYWYRQLPEEGLKFMVYLQKENIIDESGMPKERFSAEFPKEGPSILRIQQVVRGDSAAYFCASSLNRDRDNEQFFGPGTRLTVL.